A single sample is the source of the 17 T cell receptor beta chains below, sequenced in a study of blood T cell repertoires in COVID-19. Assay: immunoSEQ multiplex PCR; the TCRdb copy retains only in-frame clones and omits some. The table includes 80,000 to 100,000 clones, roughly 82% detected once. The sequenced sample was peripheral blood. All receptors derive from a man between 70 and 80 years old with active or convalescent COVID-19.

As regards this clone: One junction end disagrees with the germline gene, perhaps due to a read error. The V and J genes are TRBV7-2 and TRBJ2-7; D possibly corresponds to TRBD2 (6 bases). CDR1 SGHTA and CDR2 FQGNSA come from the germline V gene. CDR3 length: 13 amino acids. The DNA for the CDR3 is TGTGCCAGCAGCTTAGCGTTTTCAGGAGGGACCAGCTTC. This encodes CASSLAFSGGTSF.

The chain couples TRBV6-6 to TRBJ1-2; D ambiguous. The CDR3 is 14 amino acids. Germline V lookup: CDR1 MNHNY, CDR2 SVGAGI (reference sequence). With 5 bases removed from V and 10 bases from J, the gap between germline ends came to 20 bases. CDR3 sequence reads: CASSASPVGEDYTF. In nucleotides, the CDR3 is TGTGCCAGCAGTGCCTCTCCCGTGGGAGAGGACTACACCTTC.

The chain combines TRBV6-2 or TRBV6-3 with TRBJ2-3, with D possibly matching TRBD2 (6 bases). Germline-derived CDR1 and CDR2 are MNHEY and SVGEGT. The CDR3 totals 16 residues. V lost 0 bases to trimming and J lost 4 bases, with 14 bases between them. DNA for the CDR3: TGTGCCAGCAGTTACTCCACTAGCCCCAGGCCAGATACGCAGTATTTT. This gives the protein CASSYSTSPRPDTQYF.

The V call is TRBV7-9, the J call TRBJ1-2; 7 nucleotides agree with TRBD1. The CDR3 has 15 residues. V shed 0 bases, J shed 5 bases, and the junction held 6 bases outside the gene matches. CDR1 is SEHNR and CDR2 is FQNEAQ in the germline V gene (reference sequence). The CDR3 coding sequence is TGTGCCAGCAGCTTAGCAGGACAGGACTTATATGGCTACACCTTC. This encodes CASSLAGQDLYGYTF.

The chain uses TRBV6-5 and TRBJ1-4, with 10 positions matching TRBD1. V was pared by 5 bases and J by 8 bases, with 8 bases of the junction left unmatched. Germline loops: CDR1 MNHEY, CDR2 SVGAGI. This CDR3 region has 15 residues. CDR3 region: CASSTRQGAGEKLFF. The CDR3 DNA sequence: TGTGCCAGCAGTACCCGACAGGGGGCGGGGGAAAAACTGTTTTTT.

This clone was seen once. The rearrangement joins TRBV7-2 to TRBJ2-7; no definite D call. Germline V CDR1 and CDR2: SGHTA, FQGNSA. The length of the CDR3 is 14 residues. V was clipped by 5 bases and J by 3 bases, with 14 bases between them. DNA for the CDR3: TGTGCCAGCAGCCCACAAATTGGCAACTACGAGCAGTACTTC. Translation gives CASSPQIGNYEQYF.

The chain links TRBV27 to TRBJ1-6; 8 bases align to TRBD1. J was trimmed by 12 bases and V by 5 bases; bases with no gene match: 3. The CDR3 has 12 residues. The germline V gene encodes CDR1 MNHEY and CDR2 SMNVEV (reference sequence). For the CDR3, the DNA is TGTGCCAGCAGTGAGACAGGGGTACCCCTCCACTTT. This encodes CASSETGVPLHF.

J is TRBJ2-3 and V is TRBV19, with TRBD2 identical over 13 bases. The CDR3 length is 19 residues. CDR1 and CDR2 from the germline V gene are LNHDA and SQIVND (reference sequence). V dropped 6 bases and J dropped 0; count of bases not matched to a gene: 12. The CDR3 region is CASSHSWTSGGESTDTQYF. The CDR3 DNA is TGTGCCAGTAGCCATAGCTGGACTAGCGGGGGAGAAAGCACAGATACGCAGTATTTT. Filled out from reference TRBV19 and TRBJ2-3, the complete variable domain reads DGGITQSPKYLFRKEGQNVTLSCEQNLNHDAMYWYRQDPGQGLRLIYYSQIVNDFQKGDIAEGYSVSREKKESFPLTVTSAQKNPTAFYLCASSHSWTSGGESTDTQYFGPGTRLTVL.

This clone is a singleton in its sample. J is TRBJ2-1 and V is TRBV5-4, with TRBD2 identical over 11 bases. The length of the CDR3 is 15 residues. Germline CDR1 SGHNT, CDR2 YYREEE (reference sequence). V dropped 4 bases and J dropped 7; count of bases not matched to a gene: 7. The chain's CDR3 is CASSPVAGGRNEQFF. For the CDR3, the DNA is TGTGCCAGCAGCCCTGTAGCGGGGGGGAGGAATGAGCAGTTCTTC.

The CDR3 DNA follows: TGTGCCAGCAGTTTGGGCCCTCGAGAGACCCAGTACTTC. Its translation: CASSLGPRETQYF. The chain links TRBV12-3 or TRBV12-4 to TRBJ2-5; no clear D. V dropped 3 bases and J dropped 4 bases, with 9 bases sitting between them. This CDR3 has 13 residues.

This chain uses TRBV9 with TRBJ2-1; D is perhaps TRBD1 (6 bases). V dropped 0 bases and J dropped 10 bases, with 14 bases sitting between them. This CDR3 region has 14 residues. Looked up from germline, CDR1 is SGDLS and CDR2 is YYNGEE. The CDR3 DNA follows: TGTGCCAGCAGCGTAGGACCAGGGGTGTCCGAGCAGTTCTTC. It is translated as CASSVGPGVSEQFF.

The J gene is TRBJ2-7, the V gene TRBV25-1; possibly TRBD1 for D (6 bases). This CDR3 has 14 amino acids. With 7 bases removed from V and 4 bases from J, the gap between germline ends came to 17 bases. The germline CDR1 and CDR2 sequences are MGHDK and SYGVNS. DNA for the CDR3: TGTGCCAGCATGGGGTTGGGGGCGGGTTACGAGCAGTACTTC. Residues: CASMGLGAGYEQYF.

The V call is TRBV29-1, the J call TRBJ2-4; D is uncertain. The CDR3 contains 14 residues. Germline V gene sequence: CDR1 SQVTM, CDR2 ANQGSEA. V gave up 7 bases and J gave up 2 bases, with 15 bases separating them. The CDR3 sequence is CSGSDGSPKNIQYF. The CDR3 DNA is TGCAGCGGTAGTGACGGTAGCCCCAAAAACATTCAGTACTTC. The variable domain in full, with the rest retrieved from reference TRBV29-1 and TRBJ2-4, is SAVISQKPSRDICQRGTSLTIQCQVDSQVTMMFWYRQQPGQSLTLIATANQGSEATYESGFVIDKFPISRPNLTFSTLTVSNMSPEDSSIYLCSGSDGSPKNIQYFGAGTRLSVL.

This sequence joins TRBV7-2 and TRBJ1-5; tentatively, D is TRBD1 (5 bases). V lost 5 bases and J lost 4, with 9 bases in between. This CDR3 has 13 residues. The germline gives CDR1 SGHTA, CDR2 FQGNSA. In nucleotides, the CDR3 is TGTGCCAGCAGCGCACAGGTGAATCAGCCCCAGCATTTT. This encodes CASSAQVNQPQHF.

The CDR3 DNA is TGTGCCAGCAGCGCGGGACTCCATCTTAGAGCCCAGTACTTC. Translating it yields CASSAGLHLRAQYF. The rearrangement links TRBV21-1 to TRBJ2-5; the table calls TRBD2, which could not be checked here. TRBV21-1 constitutes a pseudogene. This CDR3 contains 14 residues.

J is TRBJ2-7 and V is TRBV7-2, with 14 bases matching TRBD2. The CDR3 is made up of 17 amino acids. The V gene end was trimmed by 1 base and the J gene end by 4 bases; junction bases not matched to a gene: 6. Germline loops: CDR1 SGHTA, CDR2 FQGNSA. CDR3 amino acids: CASSLVRTSGGQYEQYF. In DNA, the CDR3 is TGTGCCAGCAGCTTAGTTAGGACTAGCGGGGGGCAGTACGAGCAGTACTTC.

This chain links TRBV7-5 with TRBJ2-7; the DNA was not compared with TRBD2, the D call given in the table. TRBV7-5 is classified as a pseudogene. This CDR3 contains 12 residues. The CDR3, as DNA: TGTGCCAGAAGCTTGGGGGGAGACGAGCAGTACTTC. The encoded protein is CARSLGGDEQYF.